The 14 T cell receptor beta chains presented below share a single source sample, sequenced in a study of patients and donors after allogeneic stem cell transplantation. TCRdb ran MiXCR on the RT-PCR reads and lists one entry per CDR3 protein. This sample carries 920,000 or so distinct CDR3 sequences, about a sixth of them seen once, and the ten largest clones take roughly 6%. Sequenced sample: blood, either unsorted or a sorted T cell fraction (not recorded which). The receptors originated from a human donor who was either an allogeneic HSCT recipient or a stem cell or donor lymphocyte infusion donor (not recorded which). It is not recorded whose cells these are; they may come from a transplant donor.

V and J are TRBV7-9 and TRBJ2-7; the D is unclear. This CDR3 is built from 14 residues. With 8 bases removed from V and 1 base from J, the gap between germline ends came to 15 bases. The V gene's germline CDR1 is SEHNR and CDR2 FQNEAQ (reference sequence). The DNA of the CDR3 is TGTGCCAGCGGAAGGACGGACCCTTCCTACGAGCAGTACTTC. Amino acids: CASGRTDPSYEQYF.

This clonotype came up a few times. The V call is TRBV5-1, the J call TRBJ1-1, with 7 nucleotides matching TRBD1. Germline values: CDR1 SGHRS, CDR2 YFSETQ. V lost 5 bases to trimming and J lost 2 bases; unmatched junction nucleotides: 6. The CDR3 loop spans 14 amino acids. The CDR3 DNA sequence: TGCGCCAGCAGAGAAGGGGGCGGTAACACTGAAGCTTTCTTT. Amino acid sequence: CASREGGGNTEAFF.

Ten or more counts support this clonotype. The chain's CDR3 is CASRIGGNTEAFF. DNA of the CDR3: TGTGCCAGCAGGATCGGAGGGAACACTGAAGCTTTCTTT. This chain connects TRBV12-3 or TRBV12-4 to TRBJ1-1, with D hard to call. This CDR3 spans 13 amino acids. Trimming took off 6 bases at V and 1 base at J, with 9 bases between the two ends.

V is TRBV24-1 and J is TRBJ2-1, with D possibly TRBD2 on 6 matching bases. Trimming removed 4 bases at V and 5 bases at J, with 20 bases between. The CDR3 has 17 amino acids. Germline lookup yields CDR1 KGHDR and CDR2 SFDVKD. The CDR3 region has the DNA TGTGCCACCAGTGACCCCGGTTTCGGGAGTTTAAACAATGAGCAGTTCTTC. Protein: CATSDPGFGSLNNEQFF.

The V and J genes are TRBV4-3 and TRBJ2-1; either TRBD1 or TRBD2 may supply D (5 bases each). Trimming removed 0 bases from V and 7 bases from J, with 10 bases in between. Germline CDR1 LGHNA, CDR2 YSLEER. The CDR3 is 14 residues long. The CDR3 region is CASSQEGTANEQFF. CDR3 DNA sequence: TGCGCCAGCAGCCAAGAAGGGACGGCAAATGAGCAGTTCTTC.

This clonotype was counted at least ten times. The chain uses TRBV12-3 or TRBV12-4 and TRBJ2-3, with D possibly being TRBD2 (5 bases). Trimming took 5 bases from V and 2 from J, leaving 17 bases between them. This CDR3 comprises 16 residues. DNA for the CDR3: TGTGCCAGCAGTGCGGCGGCGGGCAGATCCACAGATACGCAGTATTTT. Its protein is CASSAAAGRSTDTQYF.

This chain connects TRBV20-1 to TRBJ2-1, with D possibly being TRBD2 (6 bases). Trimming pared 2 bases from V and 4 bases from J, leaving 15 bases between. Germline V gene lookup returns CDR1 DFQATT and CDR2 SNEGSKA (reference sequence). CDR3 length: 15 residues. The CDR3 bases are TGCAGTGCTAGACCATTGCCCGGGAGTTACAATGAGCAGTTCTTC. Translating it yields CSARPLPGSYNEQFF.

V is TRBV20-1 and J is TRBJ2-4, with D perhaps matching TRBD1 or TRBD2 (6 bases each). CDR1 and CDR2 (germline): DFQATT, SNEGSKA (reference sequence). The CDR3 spans 15 residues. V was trimmed by 6 bases and J by 0 bases, leaving 15 bases between them. CDR3: CSARRGGLAKNIQYF. DNA of the CDR3: TGCAGTGCCAGACGAGGGGGGTTAGCCAAAAACATTCAGTACTTC.

There are a few counts of this clonotype. This rearrangement joins TRBV6-1 to TRBJ1-3; 8 nucleotides match TRBD1. The V segment lost 6 bases and the J segment 1 base; nucleotides outside the gene matches: 8. The germline V gene encodes CDR1 MNHNS and CDR2 SASEGT. The CDR3 length is 16 residues. The chain's CDR3 is CASSGRQGRSGNTIYF. The CDR3, as DNA: TGTGCCAGCAGCGGCCGACAGGGGAGATCTGGAAACACCATATATTTT.

There are a few counts of this clonotype. V is TRBV6-1 and J is TRBJ1-1, with D tentatively TRBD1 (6 bases). Germline-derived CDR1 and CDR2 are MNHNS and SASEGT. The CDR3 is 16 amino acids. V was shortened by 6 bases and J by 1 base, with 18 bases between the two germline ends. The CDR3 bases are TGTGCCAGCAGATTTCTAGGGGACATACCGAACACTGAAGCTTTCTTT. Residues: CASRFLGDIPNTEAFF.

The chain employs TRBV7-2 and TRBJ2-7; 7 bases are a match to TRBD2. Germline-derived CDR1 and CDR2 are SGHTA and FQGNSA. The CDR3 extends over 15 amino acids. The J segment lost 3 bases and the V segment lost 3 bases, leaving 8 bases of the junction unmatched. The CDR3 bases are TGTGCCAGCAGCTTTCGGCGGGAGCGACTCTACGAGCAGTACTTC. Amino acid sequence: CASSFRRERLYEQYF. The whole variable domain, remainder taken from reference TRBV7-2 and TRBJ2-7, is GAGVSQSPSNKVTEKGKDVELRCDPISGHTALYWYRQSLGQGLEFLIYFQGNSAPDKSGLPSDRFSAERTGGSVSTLTIQRTQQEDSAVYLCASSFRRERLYEQYFGPGTRLTVT.

CDR3 in DNA: TGCAGCGTTGCGGACAGGGTGCGGACAGATACGCAGTATTTT. This translates into CSVADRVRTDTQYF. The chain is built from TRBV29-1 and TRBJ2-3; 8 bases line up with TRBD1. J gave up 3 bases and V 4 bases, and 6 bases lay outside the gene matches. This CDR3 comprises 14 residues. Per the germline V gene, CDR1 is SQVTM and CDR2 is ANQGSEA.

This clonotype was detected only a few times. The rearrangement joins TRBV5-6 to TRBJ2-1; D possibly corresponds to TRBD1 (6 bases). Between the trimmed V and J ends, which lost 0 bases and 4 bases, there was a span of 17 bases. This CDR3 contains 17 residues. Germline values: CDR1 SGHDT, CDR2 YYEEEE. CDR3 in DNA: TGTGCCAGCAGCTTGGTTTTTGGTCCAGGGGCGTACAATGAGCAGTTCTTC. Its translation is CASSLVFGPGAYNEQFF.

This clonotype has a handful of counts. V and J are TRBV20-1 and TRBJ2-1; perhaps TRBD1 as D (6 bases). V shed 0 bases and J shed 0 bases, with 9 bases lying between them. The CDR3 runs 15 residues. From germline, CDR1 is DFQATT and CDR2 SNEGSKA (reference sequence). The CDR3 DNA is TGCAGTGCTAGAGAGGGGGCGGCCTCCTACAATGAGCAGTTCTTC. Protein: CSAREGAASYNEQFF.